These 13 T cell receptor beta chains came from one sample sequenced in a study of CD8 T cells in Susac syndrome. RNA was extracted with the RNeasy kit, and a quantity of about 0.45 to 1 ug was reverse transcribed using random hexamers. Each CDR3 protein is one row after TCRdb ran MiXCR on the immunoSEQ multiplex PCR reads. Among a few hundred thousand distinct CDR3 sequences listed, around 92% were seen once. Sequenced input: CD4+ T cells from PBMCs. The receptor set was obtained from a human donor with multiple sclerosis.

The V gene is TRBV19, the J gene TRBJ2-7; TRBD1 might be the D (5 bases). The CDR3 has 13 residues. The germline V and J ends were trimmed by 1 base and 3 bases, with 7 bases remaining between them. CDR1 is LNHDA and CDR2 is SQIVND in the germline V gene (reference sequence). For the CDR3, the DNA is TGTGCCAGTAGTATAGGGCAGGGCTACGAGCAGTACTTC. Protein: CASSIGQGYEQYF. The variable domain in full, completed from reference TRBV19 and TRBJ2-7, reads DGGITQSPKYLFRKEGQNVTLSCEQNLNHDAMYWYRQDPGQGLRLIYYSQIVNDFQKGDIAEGYSVSREKKESFPLTVTSAQKNPTAFYLCASSIGQGYEQYFGPGTRLTVT.

The chain couples TRBV5-4 to TRBJ2-5, with TRBD2 matching over 11 bases. Looked up from germline, CDR1 is SGHNT and CDR2 is YYREEE (reference sequence). CDR3 length: 15 amino acids. Trimming removed 4 bases from V and 2 bases from J; junction bases left unmatched: 4. This CDR3 reads CASSPSGGPQETQYF. In DNA form, the CDR3 reads TGTGCCAGCAGCCCTAGCGGGGGGCCACAAGAGACCCAGTACTTC.

The J gene is TRBJ2-1, the V gene TRBV9, with a tentative D call TRBD2 (6 bases). The CDR3 consists of 14 residues. The germline V gene encodes CDR1 SGDLS and CDR2 YYNGEE. V was pared by 0 bases and J by 4 bases, with 8 bases between. The CDR3 DNA sequence: TGTGCCAGCAGCGTAGTCCTAGCGTACAATGAGCAGTTCTTC. As protein: CASSVVLAYNEQFF.

The chain is built from TRBV6-2 or TRBV6-3 and TRBJ2-1, with unresolved D. The V end lost 4 bases, the J end lost 6 bases, and 13 bases lay between the germline ends. The CDR3 consists of 14 residues. The germline V gene has CDR1 MNHEY and CDR2 SVGEGT. The CDR3: CASSSVFRSNEQFF. Written as DNA, the CDR3 is TGTGCCAGCAGTTCAGTCTTCCGATCCAATGAGCAGTTCTTC.

The chain recombines TRBV24-1 with TRBJ2-2, with unresolved D. Trimming shortened V by 7 bases and J by 0 bases, and 14 bases separated the two germline ends. Germline V lookup: CDR1 KGHDR, CDR2 SFDVKD. The CDR3 spans 16 residues. Here the CDR3 DNA reads TGTGCCACCAGCCTCACGGGCCCCCCGAACACCGGGGAGCTGTTTTTT. Amino acid sequence: CATSLTGPPNTGELFF.

The J gene is TRBJ1-1, the V gene TRBV4-1; tentatively, D is TRBD1 (6 bases). V lost 2 bases and J 5 bases, leaving 12 bases between the germline ends. This CDR3 comprises 14 residues. Germline CDR1 is MGHRA and CDR2 is YSYEKL. The CDR3 DNA reads as TGCGCCAGCAGCCAATCCGGACAGCGAACTGAAGCTTTCTTT. Residues: CASSQSGQRTEAFF.

The chain uses TRBV6-6 and TRBJ1-2; D remains unclear. The germline V gene encodes CDR1 MNHNY and CDR2 SVGAGI (reference sequence). V was cut by 2 bases and J by 0 bases, with 10 bases left in between. The CDR3 consists of 15 residues. CDR3 loop: CASSYLIGANYGYTF. CDR3 in DNA: TGTGCCAGCAGTTACCTCATCGGGGCTAACTATGGCTACACCTTC.

The CDR3 loop reads CASSYSRSSPGGPQYF. CDR3 DNA: TGTGCCAGCAGTTACTCGAGGTCGAGCCCAGGGGGCCCGCAGTACTTC. The V and J genes are TRBV6-5 and TRBJ2-7, with 8 bases matching TRBD1. From germline, CDR1 is MNHEY and CDR2 SVGAGI. V lost 0 bases to trimming and J lost 9 bases; unmatched junction nucleotides: 13. The CDR3 covers 16 residues.

This clonotype was seen only a few times. The genes are TRBV4-1 and TRBJ2-7; 7 bases match TRBD2. The CDR3 length is 13 residues. Trimming removed 5 bases from V and 3 bases from J; junction bases left unmatched: 4. The germline V gene has CDR1 MGHRA and CDR2 YSYEKL. The CDR3, as DNA: TGCGCCAGCAGCACCCGGACTAGCTACGAGCAGTACTTC. Translating gives CASSTRTSYEQYF.

The CDR3 region is CASSISGVSIGGYTF. CDR3 nucleotide sequence: TGTGCCAGTAGTATAAGCGGGGTATCGATAGGCGGCTACACCTTC. The genes are TRBV19 and TRBJ1-2; D gene uncertain. Per the germline V gene, CDR1 is LNHDA and CDR2 is SQIVND (reference sequence). The CDR3 is made up of 15 amino acids. Trimming removed 2 bases from V and 8 bases from J, with 18 bases in between.

V is TRBV7-9 and J is TRBJ1-3, with a possible D match to TRBD1 (5 bases). The CDR3 totals 15 residues. Trimming took 6 bases from V and 0 from J, leaving 12 bases between them. The germline V gene has CDR1 SEHNR and CDR2 FQNEAQ (reference sequence). CDR3 coding DNA: TGTGCCAGCAGGCGGGACCGACGCTCTGGAAACACCATATATTTT. Translation gives CASRRDRRSGNTIYF.

CDR3 nucleotide sequence: TGTGCCAGCAGTTTAAGGGACAGCCCGAACTACGAGCAGTACTTC. As protein: CASSLRDSPNYEQYF. The chain employs TRBV12-3 or TRBV12-4 and TRBJ2-7; 7 bases are a match to TRBD1. The CDR3 loop spans 15 amino acids. Trimming cost V 2 bases and J 3 bases; bases outside gene matches: 7.

Only one count was recorded for this clonotype. The chain has TRBV4-2 and TRBJ2-2; TRBD1 or TRBD2 may be the D gene (5 bases each). With 3 bases removed from V and 4 bases from J, the gap between germline ends came to 15 bases. The CDR3 loop spans 16 amino acids. Germline V gene sequence: CDR1 LGHNA, CDR2 YNFKEQ. For the CDR3, the DNA is TGTGCCAGCAGCCATGGAGGACGGGGCTCCACCGGGGAGCTGTTTTTT. It translates to CASSHGGRGSTGELFF.